Listed below are T cell receptor beta chains from one sample, sequenced in a study of kidney transplant recipient with SARS-CoV-2 infection. In TCRdb, the reads were re-called with MiXCR into one record per CDR3 protein. The sample yields approximately 250,000 distinct CDR3 sequences, 29% seen once. The sample was a blood sample, taken at baseline and on day 111 from a kidney transplant recipient. The receptors come from a male patient in his 30s who had COVID-19 and was a kidney transplant recipient. Certain T cells may be donor cells from the graft. The CDR3 runs from the conserved cysteine through the conserved F or W. A D gene is named only where the DNA matches it firmly. The size field is filled for only some rows; it gives once, few, many or a size class.

clone_size d_call j_call v_call cdr3_nt cdr3_aa
many . TRBJ1-2 TRBV8-2 TGTGGCAGTCTAGGCCTTGATAGCCGAAAGACCTATGGCTACACCTTC CGSLGLDSRKTYGYTF
. . TRBJ1-2 TRBV4-3 TGCACTAGCAGCGGACTAGGAGGACGTCGAAAGACCTATGGCTACACCTTC CTSSGLGGRRKTYGYTF
once . TRBJ1-2 TRBV18 TGTGCCAGCTCACGTTCCCTGGACATTGGAAAGACCTATGGCTACACCTTC CASSRSLDIGKTYGYTF
many . TRBJ2-1 TRBV3-2 TGTGCCAGCAGCCTAGCGGGAGAGATTGAGCAGTTCTTC CASSLAGEIEQFF
many TRBD1 TRBJ1-5 TRBV6-5 TGTGCCAGCAGTCAGGACAGGGGGGCGCGGCAGCCCCAGCATTTT CASSQDRGARQPQHF
. . TRBJ1-2 TRBV16 TGTGCCAGCAGCATGTGGAGGGTCGTTAGAAAGACCTATGGCTACACCTTC CASSMWRVVRKTYGYTF
many . TRBJ2-2 TRBV3-1 TGTGCCAGCAGCACAGTGCGTCCCATTTCAGGCTTGACCGGGGAGCTGTTTTTT CASSTVRPISGLTGELFF
many . TRBJ1-3 TRBV7-2 TGTGCCAGCAGCTATGACAGATCTGGAAACACCATATATTTT CASSYDRSGNTIYF
many TRBD1 TRBJ1-1 TRBV28 TGTGCCGCTAAGACAGGGGACACTGAAGCTTTCTTT CAAKTGDTEAFF
many . TRBJ2-2 TRBV6-2/TRBV6-3 TGTGCCAGCAGCGCACGGGAAACCGGGGAGCTGTTTTTT CASSARETGELFF
many . TRBJ1-2 TRBV6-8 TGTGCCAGCAGTGCGCTTGTACGCTCTAGAAAGACCTATGGCTACACCTTC CASSALVRSRKTYGYTF
. . TRBJ2-1 TRBV20-1 TGCAGTGCGAGGGTCGGCTACAATGAGCAGTTCTTC CSARVGYNEQFF
few TRBD2 TRBJ2-7 TRBV20-1 TGCAGTGCTAGAGATGTACAAGCGGGACGGACCTACGAGCAGTACTTC CSARDVQAGRTYEQYF
many . TRBJ1-2 TRBV10-2 TGCGCCAGCAGTCTGAATTCCACTTCTAGAAAGACCTATGGCTACACCTTC CASSLNSTSRKTYGYTF
many . TRBJ1-2 TRBV12-3/TRBV12-4 TGTGCCAGCAGTGTATCGGTCAGCTTCCGAAAGACCTATGGCTACACCTTC CASSVSVSFRKTYGYTF
. TRBD2 TRBJ2-2 TRBV27 TGTGCCAACAGTTCGCCAGCGGGGGGGCCGGGCGGGGAGCTGTTTTTT CANSSPAGGPGGELFF
many . TRBJ1-2 TRBV3-1 TGTGCCAGCAGCAAACATACCACCCTTCGAAAGACCTATGGCTACACCTTC CASSKHTTLRKTYGYTF
many . TRBJ1-2 TRBV12-3/TRBV12-4 TGTGCCAGCAGTCGGGCAAGCAGCTTCCGAAAGACCTATGGCTACACCTTC CASSRASSFRKTYGYTF
many . TRBJ1-2 TRBV30 TGTGCCTGGGTTATCTCGCGTTATAGAAAGACCTATGGCTACACCTTC CAWVISRYRKTYGYTF
many TRBD1 TRBJ2-7 TRBV10-2 TGCGCCAGCAGTGAGTCAGCCGGGACAGGGTCCTACGAGCAGTACTTC CASSESAGTGSYEQYF
few TRBD2 TRBJ2-4 TRBV19 TGTGCCAGTACGGGGACTATAGCCAAAAACATTCAGTACTTC CASTGTIAKNIQYF
. . TRBJ2-2 TRBV9 TGTGCCAGCAGCCGAGGGGCTAGCGAGAACACCGGGGAGCTGTTTTTT CASSRGASENTGELFF
many . TRBJ1-4 TRBV2 TGTGCCAGCTGCATGGGGTACTTTGAAAAACTGTTTTTT CASCMGYFEKLFF
many . TRBJ1-5 TRBV5-1 TGCGCCAGCAGCTTGGAGGGCCTACGCGGGCAGCCCCAGCATTTT CASSLEGLRGQPQHF
many . TRBJ2-7 TRBV6-5 TGTGCCAGCAGTTACAAAGGACAGCACTTGATTCCCTACGAGCAGTACTTC CASSYKGQHLIPYEQYF
. . TRBJ1-6 TRBV21-1 TGTGCCAGCAGGTATGGAGTAGCTACAACAAAGTCGGGCCAACGTCCTGACTTT CASRYGVATTKSGQRPDF
many TRBD1 TRBJ2-1 TRBV12-3/TRBV12-4 TGTGCCAGCAGGGACAGGGGGCCCTACAATGAGCAGTTCTTC CASRDRGPYNEQFF
many . TRBJ1-2 TRBV3-1 TGTGCCAGCAGCGGGAGGGTCACCCTTCGAAAGACCTATGGCTACACCTTC CASSGRVTLRKTYGYTF
. . TRBJ2-1 TRBV4-1 TGCGCCAGCAGTCAGATGGGTGAGCAGTTCTTC CASSQMGEQFF
many TRBD2 TRBJ2-1 TRBV20-1 TGCAGTGCTCGTTTGATGACTAGCGGGAACGTTGAGCAGTTCTTC CSARLMTSGNVEQFF
many TRBD1 TRBJ1-1 TRBV12-3/TRBV12-4 TGTGCCAGCAGTGTGACAGGGTCGAACACTGAAGCTTTCTTT CASSVTGSNTEAFF
few TRBD2 TRBJ2-1 TRBV19 TGTGCCAGTAGTACTTCCTGGGCGGGAGGGCCTAGGGATGAGCAGTTCTTC CASSTSWAGGPRDEQFF
many . TRBJ2-7 TRBV11-2 TGTGCCAGCAGTTTACCCTTTGGGAGGGGGCTAGTGCAGTACTTC CASSLPFGRGLVQYF
many TRBD1 TRBJ2-1 TRBV19 TGTGCCAGTAGTATAGATCCCCCGGGACAGGAATGGGATGAGCAGTTCTTC CASSIDPPGQEWDEQFF
few . TRBJ2-1 TRBV19 TGTGCCAGTAGCAAGAACTCCTACAATGAGCAGTTCTTC CASSKNSYNEQFF
many . TRBJ2-5 TRBV3-1 TGTGCCAGCAGCAGTAAGGTTCCCATTTCTTTCTCTGAGACCCAGTACTTC CASSSKVPISFSETQYF
many . TRBJ1-2 TRBV11-3 TGTGCCAGCAGCATAGCGTTCGATCTCGGAAAGACCTATGGCTACACCTTC CASSIAFDLGKTYGYTF